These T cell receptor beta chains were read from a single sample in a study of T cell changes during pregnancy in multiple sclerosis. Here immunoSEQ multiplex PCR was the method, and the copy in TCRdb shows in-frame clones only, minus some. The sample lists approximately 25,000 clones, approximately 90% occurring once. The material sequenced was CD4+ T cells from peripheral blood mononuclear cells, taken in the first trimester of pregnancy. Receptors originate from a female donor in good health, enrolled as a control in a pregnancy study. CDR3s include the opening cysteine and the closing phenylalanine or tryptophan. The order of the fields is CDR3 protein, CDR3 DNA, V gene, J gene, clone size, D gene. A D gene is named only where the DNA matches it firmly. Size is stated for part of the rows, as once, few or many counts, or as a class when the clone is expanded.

cdr3_aa: CATRGVNEKLFF
cdr3_nt: TGTGCCACACGGGGAGTTAATGAAAAACTGTTTTTT
v_call: TRBV2
j_call: TRBJ1-4
clone_size: -
d_call: -

cdr3_aa: CASSFYHSTRTGTNTEAFF
cdr3_nt: TGTGCCAGCAGTTTCTACCACTCCACAAGGACAGGCACTAACACTGAAGCTTTCTTT
v_call: TRBV28
j_call: TRBJ1-1
clone_size: -
d_call: TRBD1

cdr3_aa: CASSLGLAPSNEQFF
cdr3_nt: TGTGCCAGCAGCTTGGGACTAGCTCCGAGCAATGAGCAGTTCTTC
v_call: TRBV5-4
j_call: TRBJ2-1
clone_size: -
d_call: TRBD2

cdr3_aa: CASSLRGEFTDTQYF
cdr3_nt: TGCGCCAGCAGCTTGCGGGGGGAGTTCACAGATACGCAGTATTTT
v_call: TRBV5-1
j_call: TRBJ2-3
clone_size: -
d_call: TRBD2

cdr3_aa: CASSTQTGSWTEAFF
cdr3_nt: TGTGCCAGCAGCACCCAGACAGGATCGTGGACTGAAGCTTTCTTT
v_call: TRBV9
j_call: TRBJ1-1
clone_size: -
d_call: -

cdr3_aa: CASSQGQGNTEAFF
cdr3_nt: TGTGCCAGCAGCCAAGGACAGGGGAACACTGAAGCTTTCTTT
v_call: TRBV4-2
j_call: TRBJ1-1
clone_size: -
d_call: TRBD1

cdr3_aa: CASSFAGTLDNTIYF
cdr3_nt: TGTGCCAGCAGTTTCGCCGGGACACTTGATAACACCATATATTTT
v_call: TRBV28
j_call: TRBJ1-3
clone_size: -
d_call: -

cdr3_aa: CASSPIGGTDEKLFF
cdr3_nt: TGTGCCAGCTCACCAATCGGGGGGACCGATGAAAAACTGTTTTTT
v_call: TRBV18
j_call: TRBJ1-4
clone_size: -
d_call: -

cdr3_aa: CASSRAGGEHYTQYF
cdr3_nt: TGTGCCAGCAGCCGAGCGGGGGGCGAACATTATACGCAGTATTTT
v_call: TRBV2
j_call: TRBJ2-3
clone_size: -
d_call: TRBD2

cdr3_aa: CAVFRDRVSEQFF
cdr3_nt: TGTGCCGTTTTCCGGGACAGGGTCAGTGAGCAGTTCTTC
v_call: TRBV27
j_call: TRBJ2-1
clone_size: -
d_call: TRBD1

cdr3_aa: CASTQGAGGSEQFF
cdr3_nt: TGTGCCAGCACCCAGGGTGCGGGGGGCAGTGAGCAGTTCTTC
v_call: TRBV6-6
j_call: TRBJ2-1
clone_size: -
d_call: TRBD2

cdr3_aa: CASSTPRQTDTQYF
cdr3_nt: TGTGCCAGCAGTACTCCTAGACAGACAGATACGCAGTATTTT
v_call: TRBV28
j_call: TRBJ2-3
clone_size: -
d_call: -

cdr3_aa: CASSPGQGAGNTIYF
cdr3_nt: TGTGCCAGCTCACCGGGACAGGGGGCTGGAAACACCATATATTTT
v_call: TRBV18
j_call: TRBJ1-3
clone_size: -
d_call: TRBD1

cdr3_aa: CAWSPLDRATSQPQHF
cdr3_nt: TGTGCCTGGTCTCCATTGGACAGGGCCACTTCGCAGCCCCAGCATTTT
v_call: TRBV30
j_call: TRBJ1-5
clone_size: few
d_call: TRBD1

cdr3_aa: CAWSGTGASTDTQYF
cdr3_nt: TGTGCCTGGAGTGGGACAGGTGCTAGCACAGATACGCAGTATTTT
v_call: TRBV30
j_call: TRBJ2-3
clone_size: few
d_call: TRBD1

cdr3_aa: CAWNRGGQETQYF
cdr3_nt: TGTGCCTGGAATAGGGGTGGCCAAGAGACCCAGTACTTC
v_call: TRBV30
j_call: TRBJ2-5
clone_size: -
d_call: -

cdr3_aa: CAWMSYNLGAYNSPLHF
cdr3_nt: TGTGCCTGGATGAGTTACAATTTAGGGGCTTATAATTCACCCCTCCACTTT
v_call: TRBV30
j_call: TRBJ1-6
clone_size: -
d_call: -

cdr3_aa: CASSLLGTQYF
cdr3_nt: TGTGCCAGCAGCCTCCTCGGGACCCAGTACTTC
v_call: TRBV21-1
j_call: TRBJ2-5
clone_size: -
d_call: -

cdr3_aa: CASKLRQGKNTEAFF
cdr3_nt: TGTGCCAGCAAACTCCGACAGGGAAAAAACACTGAAGCTTTCTTT
v_call: TRBV27
j_call: TRBJ1-1
clone_size: -
d_call: TRBD1

cdr3_aa: CASRSSGSYNEQFF
cdr3_nt: TGCGCCAGCCGATCTAGCGGGAGCTACAATGAGCAGTTCTTC
v_call: TRBV5-1
j_call: TRBJ2-1
clone_size: once
d_call: TRBD2

cdr3_aa: CAWSVASGGLTQYF
cdr3_nt: TGTGCCTGGAGTGTGGCTAGCGGGGGCCTTACGCAGTATTTT
v_call: TRBV30
j_call: TRBJ2-3
clone_size: -
d_call: TRBD2

cdr3_aa: CAWSVLDRGHEAFF
cdr3_nt: TGTGCCTGGAGTGTACTTGATAGGGGTCATGAAGCTTTCTTT
v_call: TRBV30
j_call: TRBJ1-1
clone_size: -
d_call: -

cdr3_aa: CASSLVWTGVAFF
cdr3_nt: TGTGCCAGCAGTTTGGTGTGGACAGGAGTAGCTTTCTTT
v_call: TRBV27
j_call: TRBJ1-1
clone_size: -
d_call: TRBD1

cdr3_aa: CSATGVNEQFF
cdr3_nt: TGCAGTGCCACAGGGGTCAATGAGCAGTTCTTC
v_call: TRBV20-1
j_call: TRBJ2-1
clone_size: -
d_call: TRBD1

cdr3_aa: CASSQFPGQGAYEQYF
cdr3_nt: TGTGCCAGCAGCCAATTTCCGGGACAGGGAGCCTACGAGCAGTACTTC
v_call: TRBV14
j_call: TRBJ2-7
clone_size: -
d_call: TRBD1

cdr3_aa: CASSLWKGGAPFYGYTF
cdr3_nt: TGCGCCAGCAGCTTGTGGAAAGGGGGCGCCCCTTTCTATGGCTACACCTTC
v_call: TRBV5-1
j_call: TRBJ1-2
clone_size: -
d_call: TRBD1

cdr3_aa: CASSSLGSSNEKLFF
cdr3_nt: TGCGCCAGCAGTTCACTAGGGTCTTCTAATGAAAAACTGTTTTTT
v_call: TRBV5-1
j_call: TRBJ1-4
clone_size: -
d_call: -

cdr3_aa: CASSLTRPGQASSSGGYTF
cdr3_nt: TGTGCCAGCAGTTTAACGCGACCGGGACAGGCCTCTTCGAGCGGTGGCTACACCTTC
v_call: TRBV2
j_call: TRBJ1-2
clone_size: -
d_call: TRBD1

cdr3_aa: CASSAGQGGTYEQYF
cdr3_nt: TGTGCCAGCAGTGCCGGACAGGGGGGGACATACGAGCAGTACTTC
v_call: TRBV27
j_call: TRBJ2-7
clone_size: once
d_call: TRBD1

cdr3_aa: CASSPAVTMSAGNTIYF
cdr3_nt: TGTGCCAGCTCACCAGCGGTTACGATGTCGGCTGGAAACACCATATATTTT
v_call: TRBV18
j_call: TRBJ1-3
clone_size: -
d_call: -

cdr3_aa: CASSTCLSGRARNEQFF
cdr3_nt: TGCGCCAGCAGTACTTGTCTGAGCGGGAGGGCTCGGAATGAGCAGTTCTTC
v_call: TRBV10-1
j_call: TRBJ2-1
clone_size: -
d_call: TRBD2

cdr3_aa: CAWGLSGVGETQYF
cdr3_nt: TGTGCCTGGGGGTTATCGGGGGTTGGGGAGACCCAGTACTTC
v_call: TRBV30
j_call: TRBJ2-5
clone_size: -
d_call: -

cdr3_aa: CASRLPPPNNEQFF
cdr3_nt: TGTGCCAGCAGACTACCCCCTCCGAACAATGAGCAGTTCTTC
v_call: TRBV6-5
j_call: TRBJ2-1
clone_size: -
d_call: -

cdr3_aa: CASSAQGRTTGELFF
cdr3_nt: TGTGCCAGCAGTGCCCAGGGAAGGACCACCGGGGAGCTGTTTTTT
v_call: TRBV2
j_call: TRBJ2-2
clone_size: -
d_call: -

cdr3_aa: CASSFGQAGSNQPQHF
cdr3_nt: TGTGCCAGCAGCTTTGGGCAGGCAGGTAGCAATCAGCCCCAGCATTTT
v_call: TRBV7-2
j_call: TRBJ1-5
clone_size: -
d_call: -

cdr3_aa: CASSLVRTGGKTAQYF
cdr3_nt: TGTGCCAGCAGTTTAGTCCGGACAGGCGGAAAAACGGCCCAGTACTTC
v_call: TRBV28
j_call: TRBJ2-5
clone_size: once
d_call: TRBD1

cdr3_aa: CASSLAPAINEQFF
cdr3_nt: TGTGCCAGCAGCTTGGCCCCAGCGATAAATGAGCAGTTCTTC
v_call: TRBV5-6
j_call: TRBJ2-1
clone_size: -
d_call: -

cdr3_aa: CASSLGGGRVVETQYF
cdr3_nt: TGTGCCAGCAGCTTAGGGGGAGGGCGAGTGGTGGAGACCCAGTACTTC
v_call: TRBV7-2
j_call: TRBJ2-5
clone_size: -
d_call: TRBD2

cdr3_aa: CASSLAQAGVKRAGELFF
cdr3_nt: TGTGCCAGCAGCTTAGCGCAAGCGGGAGTAAAAAGGGCCGGGGAGCTGTTTTTT
v_call: TRBV7-2
j_call: TRBJ2-2
clone_size: once
d_call: TRBD2

cdr3_aa: CASSRSEGTPSYEQYF
cdr3_nt: TGCGCCAGCAGCCGAAGCGAAGGGACACCTTCCTACGAGCAGTACTTC
v_call: TRBV4-1
j_call: TRBJ2-7
clone_size: -
d_call: -

cdr3_aa: CASSPNYGQDVYGYTF
cdr3_nt: TGTGCCAGCTCACCTAATTATGGACAGGATGTCTATGGCTACACCTTC
v_call: TRBV18
j_call: TRBJ1-2
clone_size: -
d_call: TRBD1

cdr3_aa: CASSLGLAGVSYTDTQYF
cdr3_nt: TGCGCCAGCAGCCTGGGACTAGCGGGGGTTTCTTACACAGATACGCAGTATTTT
v_call: TRBV4-1
j_call: TRBJ2-3
clone_size: few
d_call: TRBD2

cdr3_aa: CASHQAGAREKLFF
cdr3_nt: TGTGCCAGCCACCAGGCAGGGGCACGGGAAAAACTGTTTTTT
v_call: TRBV28
j_call: TRBJ1-4
clone_size: -
d_call: -

cdr3_aa: CASSLKTSGSDTQYF
cdr3_nt: TGTGCCAGCAGCTTGAAGACTAGCGGGAGTGATACGCAGTATTTT
v_call: TRBV5-4
j_call: TRBJ2-3
clone_size: -
d_call: TRBD2

cdr3_aa: CAINRDRGESPLHF
cdr3_nt: TGTGCCATCAACCGGGACAGGGGCGAGTCACCCCTCCACTTT
v_call: TRBV10-3
j_call: TRBJ1-6
clone_size: -
d_call: TRBD1

cdr3_aa: CASSAGTGGLSPLHF
cdr3_nt: TGTGCCAGCAGCGCCGGAACAGGGGGCCTTTCACCCCTCCACTTT
v_call: TRBV9
j_call: TRBJ1-6
clone_size: -
d_call: TRBD1

cdr3_aa: CASSGQGAGGYGYTF
cdr3_nt: TGTGCCAGCAGCGGACAGGGGGCTGGGGGATATGGCTACACCTTC
v_call: TRBV6-5
j_call: TRBJ1-2
clone_size: -
d_call: TRBD1

cdr3_aa: CASSIDTYGYTF
cdr3_nt: TGTGCCAGCAGTATCGACACATATGGCTACACCTTC
v_call: TRBV6-1
j_call: TRBJ1-2
clone_size: -
d_call: -

cdr3_aa: CASRRQAGAYEQYF
cdr3_nt: TGTGCCAGCAGGAGACAGGCGGGAGCCTACGAGCAGTACTTC
v_call: TRBV6-5
j_call: TRBJ2-7
clone_size: -
d_call: -

cdr3_aa: CASIGTGSDTQYF
cdr3_nt: TGTGCAAGTATCGGGACAGGATCAGATACGCAGTATTTT
v_call: TRBV19
j_call: TRBJ2-3
clone_size: -
d_call: TRBD1

cdr3_aa: CASKGMTEAFF
cdr3_nt: TGTGCCAGTAAGGGGATGACTGAAGCTTTCTTT
v_call: TRBV7-9
j_call: TRBJ1-1
clone_size: few
d_call: -

cdr3_aa: CARQQLAGGPNTGELFF
cdr3_nt: TGTGCCAGACAACAACTAGCGGGAGGGCCGAACACCGGGGAGCTGTTTTTT
v_call: TRBV2
j_call: TRBJ2-2
clone_size: -
d_call: TRBD2

cdr3_aa: CASSFMREAPEQYF
cdr3_nt: TGTGCCAGCAGTTTTATGCGGGAGGCTCCCGAGCAGTACTTC
v_call: TRBV28
j_call: TRBJ2-7
clone_size: -
d_call: TRBD2

cdr3_aa: CASSLGLAGLAKNIQYF
cdr3_nt: TGCGCCAGCAGCTTGGGGCTAGCGGGCCTAGCCAAAAACATTCAGTACTTC
v_call: TRBV5-1
j_call: TRBJ2-4
clone_size: -
d_call: TRBD2

cdr3_aa: CSVGTSGSKWNEQFF
cdr3_nt: TGCAGCGTTGGGACTAGCGGGAGTAAGTGGAATGAGCAGTTCTTC
v_call: TRBV29-1
j_call: TRBJ2-1
clone_size: -
d_call: TRBD2